This TCR beta chain was sequenced in a study of naive and memory T cell subsets. The library had UMIs added by 3' ligation of an oligonucleotide to TCR cDNA. Whole-blood samples were around 2.3 ml of peripheral blood from healthy adult volunteers. This clonotype was picked up a small number of times. Four PCR rounds used nested alpha and beta constant region primers plus the SP2 primer. One entry per CDR3 protein, called by TCRdb with MiXCR from the 5' RACE reads. The sample carries more than 45,000 distinct CDR3 sequences, over 7% recorded once. Germline V gives CDR1 SEHNR, CDR2 FQNEAQ (reference sequence). The V gene lost 1 base and the J gene lost 3 bases, with 7 bases spanning the gap. The length of the CDR3 is 13 residues.

This chain uses TRBV7-9 with TRBJ2-7; D is ambiguous. This sequence originates from a male donor in good health. The CDR3: CASSLDGYYEQYF. CDR3 DNA sequence: TGTGCCAGCAGCTTAGACGGGTACTACGAGCAGTACTTC.